The next 27 T cell receptor beta chains were all read from a single sample in a study of vaccination and CD4 T cells after COVID-19. Described treatment: roughly 11-day PBMC culture with coronavirus spike peptide pools or control peptides (ViraFEST assay). Sequencing of cultured CD4+ T cell DNA used the Oncomine TCR Beta short-read assay. TCRdb called the PCR reads again in MiXCR, with one record for every CDR3 protein. The sample consists of over 10,000 distinct CDR3 sequences, around 50% of them appearing once. Antigens of these TCRs are unknown. Here the sequenced sample was cultured CD4+ T cells from blood, taken after SARS-CoV-2 vaccination. These receptors were taken from a human donor with COVID-19.

The chain links TRBV7-7 to TRBJ2-3; 11 nucleotides match TRBD2. The germline CDR1 and CDR2 sequences are SSHAT and FNYEAQ (reference sequence). CDR3 length: 16 amino acids. CDR3 nucleotides: TGTGCTAGCGGGGGGGTCGTGGGGAAGGCGACAGATACGCAGTATTTT. Encoded protein: CASGGVVGKATDTQYF.

This sequence joins TRBV5-7 and TRBJ2-7; TRBD2 is a possible D gene (5 bases). TRBV5-7 is an open reading frame whose function is uncertain. Trimming cost V 2 bases and J 3 bases, with 6 bases left between them. The CDR3 spans 12 residues. The CDR3 is CASSFEGYEQYF. The CDR3, as DNA: TGTGCCAGCAGCTTTGAGGGCTACGAGCAGTACTTC.

This chain joins TRBV6-5 and TRBJ1-2; D is perhaps TRBD1 (5 bases). With 0 bases removed from V and 8 bases from J, the gap between germline ends came to 19 bases. The length of the CDR3 is 16 residues. The germline V gene encodes CDR1 MNHEY and CDR2 SVGAGI. Written as DNA, the CDR3 is TGTGCCAGCAGTTACTCGCGGGGTTGGGGGAGGGGCGGCTACACCTTC. Its translation: CASSYSRGWGRGGYTF.

V usage is TRBV19 and J usage is TRBJ2-3; unclear D gene. The germline CDR1 and CDR2 sequences are LNHDA and SQIVND (reference sequence). V lost 5 bases to trimming and J lost 6 bases, with 6 bases between them. This CDR3 has 11 residues. The CDR3 DNA sequence: TGTGCCAGTAGTTTGGGTGATACGCAGTATTTT. Its translation: CASSLGDTQYF.

This clonotype was seen a handful of times. The J gene is TRBJ2-2, the V gene TRBV20-1; 10 nucleotides match TRBD2. Germline CDR1 and CDR2: DFQATT and SNEGSKA (reference sequence). Germline trimming cut 0 bases from V and 16 bases from J; bases unmatched to any gene: 11. The CDR3 is 14 residues long. CDR3 protein: CSARDPSGGSLPFF. The CDR3 coding sequence is TGCAGTGCTAGAGATCCTAGCGGGGGCTCTTTACCGTTTTTT.

The chain couples TRBV6-1 to TRBJ2-5, with 9 nucleotides matching TRBD2. V lost 6 bases to trimming and J lost 5 bases; unmatched junction nucleotides: 7. The CDR3 totals 14 residues. CDR1 and CDR2 from the germline V gene are MNHNS and SASEGT. CDR3 protein: CASSRGGAQETQYF. CDR3 nucleotide sequence: TGTGCCAGCAGCCGCGGGGGGGCTCAGGAGACCCAGTACTTC.

The rearrangement joins TRBV20-1 to TRBJ2-3; no definite D call. Germline V gives CDR1 DFQATT, CDR2 SNEGSKA (reference sequence). Trimming shortened V by 0 bases and J by 2 bases, and 9 bases separated the two germline ends. This CDR3 is 14 amino acids long. CDR3 in DNA: TGCAGTGCTAGAGATATTAGGACCACAGATACGCAGTATTTT. It yields the protein CSARDIRTTDTQYF.

This chain uses TRBV11-2 with TRBJ1-1; D call uncertain. The CDR3 has 14 amino acids. Trimming cost V 5 bases and J 0 bases, with 10 bases left between them. Germline CDR1 SGHAT, CDR2 FQNNGV. CDR3 loop: CASSRSGLNTEAFF. The CDR3 nucleotides are TGTGCCAGCAGCCGAAGCGGTTTGAACACTGAAGCTTTCTTT.

This sequence joins TRBV20-1 and TRBJ1-4; D not certain. Germline V CDR1 and CDR2: DFQATT, SNEGSKA (reference sequence). This CDR3 spans 16 amino acids. V shed 7 bases and J shed 1 base, with 19 bases lying between them. The CDR3 protein is CSVPIGTGGTNEKLFF. The DNA of the CDR3 is TGCAGTGTCCCGATAGGTACTGGAGGAACTAATGAAAAACTGTTTTTT.

This clonotype was counted between two and nine times. This chain connects TRBV7-2 to TRBJ2-7; 9 bases fit TRBD1. The CDR3 extends over 14 amino acids. Germline V gene data show CDR1 as SGHTA and CDR2 as FQGNSA. V shed 5 bases, J shed 3 bases, and the junction held 5 bases outside the gene matches. The CDR3 here is CASSPTTGGYEQYF. The CDR3 nucleotides are TGTGCCAGCAGCCCAACGACAGGGGGCTACGAGCAGTACTTC.

The gene calls are TRBV24-1 and TRBJ1-2, with TRBD1 matching over 9 bases. CDR1 is KGHDR, CDR2 SFDVKD, per germline. The CDR3 spans 15 residues. V lost 3 bases and J lost 3; bases outside the gene matches: 4. The CDR3 spells CATSDGGQGYYGYTF. CDR3 nucleotide sequence: TGTGCCACCAGTGATGGCGGACAGGGGTACTATGGCTACACCTTC.

A few counts support this clonotype. The chain links TRBV10-3 to TRBJ2-3; 11 bases match TRBD2. The length of the CDR3 is 14 residues. Losses at the gene ends were 11 bases for V and 3 bases for J; bases not matched to a gene: 7. The V gene's germline CDR1 is ENHRY and CDR2 SYGVKD. In nucleotides, the CDR3 is TGTGCCGCGAATAGCGGGGGGGCAACAGATACGCAGTATTTT. Its translation: CAANSGGATDTQYF.

This clonotype was found a few times. The chain links TRBV2 to TRBJ1-6, with D perhaps matching TRBD1 (6 bases). Germline V gene sequence: CDR1 SNHLY, CDR2 FYNNEI. The CDR3 sequence is 14 residues long. Trimming cost V 8 bases and J 6 bases, with 14 bases left between them. CDR3 sequence reads: CASLPGRGNSPLHF. DNA of the CDR3: TGTGCCAGCCTCCCGGGCAGGGGTAATTCACCCCTCCACTTT.

The chain joins TRBV7-9 to TRBJ2-7, with 8 bases lining up with TRBD1. The CDR3 loop spans 14 amino acids. Germline lookup yields CDR1 SEHNR and CDR2 FQNEAQ (reference sequence). V shed 3 bases and J 2 bases; nucleotides not matched to a gene: 3. The CDR3 is CASSFRTGPYEQYF. The CDR3 DNA sequence: TGTGCCAGCAGCTTTCGGACAGGGCCCTACGAGCAGTACTTC.

The chain employs TRBV6-1 and TRBJ1-2; no clear D gene. This CDR3 is 13 amino acids long. The V end lost 6 bases, the J end lost 2 bases, and 10 bases lay between the germline ends. In germline, CDR1 is MNHNS, CDR2 SASEGT. CDR3 sequence (DNA): TGTGCCAGCAGCATAAGCGGCAACTATGGCTACACCTTC. As protein: CASSISGNYGYTF.

This sequence joins TRBV20-1 and TRBJ2-3, with 10 bases lining up with TRBD2. V was clipped by 5 bases and J by 0 bases; unmatched bases: 8. Germline V CDR1 and CDR2: DFQATT, SNEGSKA (reference sequence). This CDR3 contains 16 residues. The CDR3 nucleotides read TGCAGTGCTGACAAACTAGCGGGGCCTAGCACAGATACGCAGTATTTT. Translated, it gives CSADKLAGPSTDTQYF.

The rearrangement joins TRBV20-1 to TRBJ2-5; the match to TRBD1 covers 8 bases. Germline trimming cut 6 bases from V and 3 bases from J; bases unmatched to any gene: 6. The germline V gene encodes CDR1 DFQATT and CDR2 SNEGSKA (reference sequence). The CDR3 extends over 13 amino acids. As DNA, the CDR3 is TGCAGTGCCCGGACAGGGAGTAAAGAGACCCAGTACTTC. It yields the protein CSARTGSKETQYF.

V and J are TRBV19 and TRBJ1-6; TRBD1 matches 9 bases. V dropped 8 bases and J dropped 4; count of bases not matched to a gene: 9. Germline V lookup: CDR1 LNHDA, CDR2 SQIVND (reference sequence). CDR3 length: 16 residues. CDR3 in DNA: TGTGCCAGTTCCCCTATGGGACAGGGATATAATTCACCCCTCCACTTT. It specifies CASSPMGQGYNSPLHF.

The chain is built from TRBV6-5 and TRBJ2-3; tentatively, D is TRBD2 (6 bases). Germline V gene data show CDR1 as MNHEY and CDR2 as SVGAGI. The CDR3 runs to 15 residues. Trimming pared 3 bases from V and 1 base from J, leaving 11 bases between. The CDR3 sequence: CASSYGIAGTDTQYF. For the CDR3, the DNA is TGTGCCAGCAGTTATGGTATAGCGGGCACAGATACGCAGTATTTT.

This rearrangement joins TRBV6-5 to TRBJ2-3; D is undetermined. The CDR3 sequence is 14 residues long. Trimming removed 3 bases from V and 4 bases from J, with 11 bases in between. Germline V CDR1 and CDR2: MNHEY, SVGAGI. In nucleotides, the CDR3 is TGTGCCAGCAGTTATGGCTCCGACGCAGATACGCAGTATTTT. This encodes CASSYGSDADTQYF.

The chain has TRBV10-2 and TRBJ2-7, with 10 bases fitting TRBD1. Germline V CDR1 and CDR2: WSHSY, SAAADI. The V and J ends lost 2 bases and 4 bases, in that order; junction bases with no gene match: 5. This CDR3 has 15 residues. The CDR3 sequence is CASSERTGGPYEQYF. The CDR3 DNA reads as TGCGCCAGCAGTGAGCGGACAGGGGGTCCTTACGAGCAGTACTTC.

Only a few counts were recorded for this clonotype. The chain combines TRBV19 with TRBJ2-5; D call uncertain. The germline CDR1 and CDR2 sequences are LNHDA and SQIVND (reference sequence). This CDR3 is built from 14 residues. The V end lost 5 bases, the J end lost 7 bases, and 17 bases lay between the germline ends. The CDR3 loop reads CASSPWAMTGTQYF. For the CDR3, the DNA is TGTGCCAGTAGTCCATGGGCCATGACGGGGACCCAGTACTTC.

The chain uses TRBV15 and TRBJ2-2; tentatively, D is TRBD1 (7 bases). The CDR3 consists of 15 residues. The V gene's germline CDR1 is LNHNV and CDR2 YYDKDF (reference sequence). Between the trimmed V and J ends, which lost 5 bases and 6 bases, there was a span of 16 bases. The CDR3 sequence: CATSRRGQSAGELFF. DNA of the CDR3: TGTGCCACCAGCCGGAGGGGGCAGAGCGCCGGGGAGCTGTTTTTT.

The chain links TRBV20-1 to TRBJ2-7, with TRBD2 identical over 10 bases. This CDR3 is 13 amino acids long. V trimming: 0 bases; J trimming: 6 bases; junction bases outside the gene matches: 2. The V gene's germline CDR1 is DFQATT and CDR2 SNEGSKA (reference sequence). This CDR3 is CSARDSSGGEQYF. As DNA, the CDR3 is TGCAGTGCTAGAGATTCTAGCGGGGGCGAGCAGTACTTC.

V is TRBV20-1 and J is TRBJ2-5; no definite D call. V gave up 5 bases and J gave up 2 bases, with 18 bases separating them. Germline CDR1 reads DFQATT; CDR2 reads SNEGSKA (reference sequence). The CDR3 covers 15 residues. This CDR3 reads CSAVDPAARQETQYF. The CDR3 DNA is TGCAGTGCTGTAGACCCCGCCGCTAGACAAGAGACCCAGTACTTC.

The CDR3 region has the DNA TGCAGTGCTAGGAGGGACAGGCTGTCTAATAGCAATCAGCCCCAGCATTTT. Its translation: CSARRDRLSNSNQPQHF. The genes are TRBV20-1 and TRBJ1-5, with TRBD1 identical over 8 bases. The ends lost 3 bases at V and 0 bases at J; junction bases unmatched: 10. CDR1 is DFQATT and CDR2 is SNEGSKA in the germline V gene (reference sequence). There are 17 residues in the CDR3.

The chain is built from TRBV20-1 and TRBJ2-6; D unclear. The V end lost 0 bases, the J end lost 0 bases, and 6 bases lay between the germline ends. The CDR3 spans 15 residues. In germline, CDR1 is DFQATT, CDR2 SNEGSKA (reference sequence). Written as DNA, the CDR3 is TGCAGTGCTAGAGATTTAGGCTCTGGGGCCAACGTCCTGACTTTC. Encoded protein: CSARDLGSGANVLTF.